The T cell receptor beta chain under discussion was sequenced for a study of OX40 agonist ivuxolimab in advanced cancers. Overall study context: At 82.7% male, the cohort had a mean age of 60 years, ranging from about 20 to 80. In three patients, partial responses were observed, one with hepatocellular carcinoma and two with cutaneous melanoma. General study results and limits: CD4+ and CD8+ T cells in blood underwent clonal expansion by week 6 at 0.1 to 3.0 mg/kg.

Clones were sequenced by immunoSEQ multiplex PCR, and TCRdb holds only the in-frame ones, with some missing. The sample includes 98,000 or so clones, about 88% of them seen just once. There are 13 residues in the CDR3. Germline lookup yields CDR1 GTSNPN and CDR2 SVGIG (reference sequence). The germline V and J ends were trimmed by 2 bases and 6 bases, with 11 bases remaining between them. As to this clone: The antigen is not known.

Material: CD4+ or CD8+ T cells sorted from blood, obtained in a trial of the OX40 agonist ivuxolimab. This receptor was obtained from an adult with an advanced solid tumor such as melanoma, head and neck, liver or kidney cancer. This chain connects TRBV30 to TRBJ2-1; D gene ambiguous. The CDR3 spells CAWSIEISNEQFF. The CDR3 bases are TGTGCCTGGAGTATAGAAATAAGCAATGAGCAGTTCTTC.